This note documents a single TCR beta chain sequence. In the original workflow: Amplification from reference gene primers served as the basis for estimated nucleated cell counts. Profiling relied on immunoSEQ multiplex PCR, and the TCRdb table lists in-frame clones only, not all of them. V, J and clone size are those of that table, while D and trimming were read from the DNA. The sample gives roughly 410,000 clones, 75% to 90% of which show up once; around 1.5% is in the top ten. CDR1 is SGHTA and CDR2 is FQGTGA in the germline V gene. V lost 2 bases to trimming and J lost 1 base, with 9 bases between them. CDR3 length: 15 residues. This record comes from a study of blood T cell repertoires in COVID-19. About the research overall: The United States, Italy and Spain were the sources of the acute and convalescent COVID-19 samples. In each case, the material was cDNA or gDNA derived from T cells, B-cell-depleted T cells, or PBMCs.

This receptor was taken from a middle-aged woman with COVID-19, enrolled during active disease. Sequencing was performed on peripheral blood. J is TRBJ1-3 and V is TRBV7-3, with D unresolved. The CDR3 sequence: CASSLGRASGNTIYF. The CDR3 DNA reads as TGTGCCAGCAGCTTAGGGCGGGCATCTGGAAACACCATATATTTT. The variable domain in full, completed from reference TRBV7-3 and TRBJ1-3, reads GAGVSQTPSNKVTEKGKYVELRCDPISGHTALYWYRQSLGQGPEFLIYFQGTGAADDSGLPNDRFFAVRPEGSVSTLKIQRTERGDSAVYLCASSLGRASGNTIYFGEGSWLTVV.